Listed here is a single T cell receptor beta chain. Antigen: not known. The CDR3 length is 14 residues. V lost 10 bases and J lost 4, with 20 bases in between. The germline V gene encodes CDR1 LNHDA and CDR2 SQIVND (reference sequence). The library came from three nested PCR rounds adapted from ARM-PCR protocols. MiXCR was run by TCRdb on the multiplex PCR reads, yielding one entry per CDR3 protein. The data show roughly 70,000 distinct CDR3 sequences, with approximately 68% seen just once and around a quarter held by the top ten. This specimen belongs to a study of tumor and adjacent non-tumor tissue in lung cancer. Study context: Patients were aged roughly 30 to 76, 9 to 10 men and about five women, stage I to III. Findings and limits, study-wide: Patients with more diverse tumor TCRs had worse survival.

This sample's RNA came from whole unsorted tissue. More than 3 cm separated this lung sample from the edge of the tumor. The clonotype comes from a woman aged 50 to 60 with non-small cell lung cancer. J is TRBJ2-7 and V is TRBV19; D possibly corresponds to TRBD2 (6 bases). Sequencing used distant non-tumor lung tissue. This chain's CDR3 is CANSGPRDGYEQYF. The CDR3 region has the DNA TGTGCCAATAGCGGACCAAGGGACGGGTACGAGCAGTACTTC.